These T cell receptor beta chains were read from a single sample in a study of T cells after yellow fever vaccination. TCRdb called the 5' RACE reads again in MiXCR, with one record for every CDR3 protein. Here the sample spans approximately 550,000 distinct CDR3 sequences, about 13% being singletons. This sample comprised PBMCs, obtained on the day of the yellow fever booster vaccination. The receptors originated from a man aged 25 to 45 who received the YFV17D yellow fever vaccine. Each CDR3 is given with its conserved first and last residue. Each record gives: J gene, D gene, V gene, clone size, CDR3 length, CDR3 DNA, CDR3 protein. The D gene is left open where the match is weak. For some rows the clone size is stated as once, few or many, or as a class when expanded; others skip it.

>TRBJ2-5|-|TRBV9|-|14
TGTGCCAGCAGCGTAGGGGCAGGGAAAGAGACCCAGTACTTC
CASSVGAGKETQYF
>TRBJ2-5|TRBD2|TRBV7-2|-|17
TGTGCCAGCAGCCGGTTAGCGGGAGGGCCCTCGCGAGAGACCCAGTACTTC
CASSRLAGGPSRETQYF
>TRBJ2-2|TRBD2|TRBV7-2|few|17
TGTGCCAGCAGAGGGGGACTAGCGGAGCCACGGACCGGGGAGCTGTTTTTT
CASRGGLAEPRTGELFF
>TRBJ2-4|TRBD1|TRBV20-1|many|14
TGCAGTGCCCAATTACAGGGGGCCGGGAACATTCAGTACTTC
CSAQLQGAGNIQYF
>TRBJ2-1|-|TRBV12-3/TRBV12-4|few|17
TGTGCCAGCACCCACCAGGGGACGCTAAGCTCCTACAATGAGCAGTTCTTC
CASTHQGTLSSYNEQFF
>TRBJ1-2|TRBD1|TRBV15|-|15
TGTGCCACCAGACCCGGGACAGGGGGTTCCTATGGCTACACCTTC
CATRPGTGGSYGYTF
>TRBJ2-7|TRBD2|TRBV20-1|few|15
TGCAGTGCCCTAGATGGAAGCGGGAGCGGGTACGAGCAGTACTTC
CSALDGSGSGYEQYF
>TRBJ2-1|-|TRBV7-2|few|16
TGTGCCAGCAGCTTAGGGGCTAGCGAACCCTACAATGAGCAGTTCTTC
CASSLGASEPYNEQFF
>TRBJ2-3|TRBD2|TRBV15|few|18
TGTGCCACCAGCAGAGATATAGGACTAGCGGCTAGCACAGATACGCAGTATTTT
CATSRDIGLAASTDTQYF
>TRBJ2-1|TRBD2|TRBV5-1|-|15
TGCGCCAGCAGCACAAGCGGGAGGGCCGGGAATGAGCAGTTCTTC
CASSTSGRAGNEQFF
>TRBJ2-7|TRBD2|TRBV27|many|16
TGTGCCAGCAGTCCGCCGCTAACGGGAGGAACCTACGAGCAGTACTTC
CASSPPLTGGTYEQYF
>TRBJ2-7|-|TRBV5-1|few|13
TGCGCCAGCAGCTTGGCTACTAAGGGCGAGCAGTACTTC
CASSLATKGEQYF
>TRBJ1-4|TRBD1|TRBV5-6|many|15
TGTGCCAGCAGCTTGGCCCGACAGGGGGATGAAAAACTGTTTTTT
CASSLARQGDEKLFF